What follows are 19 T cell receptor beta chains derived from one specimen sequenced in a study of blood T cells in healthy people across ages. A J-beta primer mix and a sample-barcoded 5' primer were used in a second PCR of roughly 6 to 11 cycles. MiXCR, run by TCRdb on the 5' RACE reads, gives a single entry per CDR3 protein. The data show 1,800,000 or so distinct CDR3 sequences, with roughly two fifths seen just once and about 23% held by the top ten. Sequencing was performed on blood. These receptors were taken from a human donor in good health.

Only a few counts were recorded for this clonotype. The chain joins TRBV10-3 to TRBJ2-5; no firm D call. The length of the CDR3 is 13 residues. The germline V gene has CDR1 ENHRY and CDR2 SYGVKD. V lost 9 bases, J lost 3 bases, and 14 bases lay in between. The CDR3 coding sequence is TGTGCCATTAGTCTTCAGGTAGAAGAGACCCAGTACTTC. Translating gives CAISLQVEETQYF.

The J gene is TRBJ2-5, the V gene TRBV5-5, with D possibly being TRBD1 (6 bases). Germline loops: CDR1 SGHKS, CDR2 YYEKEE (reference sequence). The V end was cut by 0 bases, the J end by 6 bases, with 18 bases between. This CDR3 has 16 residues. The DNA for the CDR3 is TGTGCCAGCAGCTTGGTTTGGTGGGACAACGGGCAGACCCAGTACTTC. It codes for CASSLVWWDNGQTQYF.

The chain recombines TRBV29-1 with TRBJ1-1; D remains unclear. V was cut by 6 bases and J by 4 bases, with 12 bases left in between. The CDR3 runs 12 residues. Germline V gives CDR1 SQVTM, CDR2 ANQGSEA. The CDR3 DNA is TGCAGCGTCGTTCCACTCGGCACTGAAGCTTTCTTT. Translating it yields CSVVPLGTEAFF.

This clonotype showed up just a few times. The chain uses TRBV14 and TRBJ1-2, with no clear D. V dropped 0 bases and J dropped 4 bases, with 12 bases sitting between them. The length of the CDR3 is 15 residues. Germline V gene lookup returns CDR1 SGHDN and CDR2 FVKESK. CDR3 loop: CASSQEIGPIYGYTF. CDR3 bases: TGTGCCAGCAGCCAAGAGATCGGACCGATCTATGGCTACACCTTC.

This clonotype has only a few counts. V is TRBV11-2 and J is TRBJ1-1; D unresolved. Germline V gene data show CDR1 as SGHAT and CDR2 as FQNNGV. Trimming left V 2 bases short and J 3 bases short, with 7 bases between. This CDR3 region has 13 residues. This CDR3 reads CASSLLPYTEAFF. DNA for the CDR3: TGTGCCAGCAGCTTATTACCCTACACTGAAGCTTTCTTT.

The rearrangement uses TRBV6-1 and TRBJ2-7; tentatively, D is TRBD1 or TRBD2 (5 bases each). The V and J ends lost 10 bases and 4 bases respectively, with 20 bases between them. Per the germline V gene, CDR1 is MNHNS and CDR2 is SASEGT. This CDR3 has 14 amino acids. This CDR3 reads CANGLTGAVYEQYF. The CDR3 bases are TGTGCCAACGGGCTTACAGGAGCGGTTTACGAGCAGTACTTC.

A note on this clonotype: The junction shows a germline mismatch at one end, possibly a read error. CDR3 sequence: CTSSLGPSGEKLFF. CDR3 bases: TGTACCAGCAGCCTCGGGCCAAGCGGGGAAAAACTGTTTTTT. The chain has TRBV9 and TRBJ1-4; D is unclear. Germline CDR1 reads SGDLS; CDR2 reads YYNGEE. This CDR3 spans 14 amino acids.

This clonotype was seen once. A much larger clone differs by one base, so this may be a read error. The chain couples TRBV12-3 or TRBV12-4 to TRBJ2-7; 9 bases fit TRBD1. TRBJ2-5 explains the end of the DNA better; the J call may be wrong. The CDR3 covers 14 residues. CDR3 residues: CAGSSTGGLETQYF. The CDR3, as DNA: TGTGCCGGCAGTTCCACAGGGGGCTTGGAGACCCAGTACTTC.

This clonotype has a count of ten or more. The chain is built from TRBV7-2 and TRBJ2-7, with D possibly matching TRBD1 (5 bases). The CDR3 is made up of 15 amino acids. The V end lost 5 bases, the J end lost 0 bases, and 14 bases lay between the germline ends. The germline gives CDR1 SGHTA, CDR2 FQGNSA. CDR3 residues: CASSTRQQNSYEQYF. The CDR3 DNA is TGTGCCAGCAGCACCCGACAGCAAAACTCCTACGAGCAGTACTTC.

Turning to this clonotype: The junction shows a germline mismatch at one end, possibly a read error. The chain is built from TRBV11-2 and TRBJ2-5; 9 nucleotides line up with TRBD1. Germline assignment: CDR1 SGHAT and CDR2 FQNNGV. CDR3 size: 14 residues. The CDR3 DNA reads as TGTGCCGGCAGCCCTGACAGGGGGACAGAGACCCAGTACTTC. Translating gives CAGSPDRGTETQYF.

This clonotype was counted a few times. This chain joins TRBV11-2 and TRBJ1-2; 9 positions agree with TRBD1. Trimming took 5 bases from V and 0 from J; bases not matched to a gene: 13. Looked up from germline, CDR1 is SGHAT and CDR2 is FQNNGV. The CDR3 length is 18 residues. The CDR3 DNA is TGTGCCAGCAGCCCAAAACGACAGGGGGGTTCAGCTAACTATGGCTACACCTTC. This gives the protein CASSPKRQGGSANYGYTF.

The CDR3 nucleotides are TGTGCCACCAGCCACGGGGGGCTTGGCACAGATACGCAGTATTTT. Protein product: CATSHGGLGTDTQYF. This chain connects TRBV15 to TRBJ2-3, with D perhaps matching TRBD2 (7 bases). Germline assignment: CDR1 LNHNV and CDR2 YYDKDF (reference sequence). The V end was cut by 5 bases, the J end by 1 base, with 13 bases between. The CDR3 extends over 15 amino acids.

The chain has TRBV7-2 and TRBJ1-6; TRBD1 matches at 9 bases. Germline trimming cut 4 bases from V and 10 bases from J; bases unmatched to any gene: 8. Germline assignment: CDR1 SGHTA and CDR2 FQGNSA. This CDR3 spans 15 amino acids. CDR3 DNA: TGTGCCAGCAGCTCGAGGGGACAGGGTCGCTCACCCCTCCACTTT. It encodes CASSSRGQGRSPLHF. Full variable domain (remainder filled in from reference TRBV7-2 and TRBJ1-6): GAGVSQSPSNKVTEKGKDVELRCDPISGHTALYWYRQSLGQGLEFLIYFQGNSAPDKSGLPSDRFSAERTGGSVSTLTIQRTQQEDSAVYLCASSSRGQGRSPLHFGNGTRLTVT.

This chain uses TRBV30 with TRBJ2-7; possibly TRBD2 for D (5 bases). The V gene's germline CDR1 is GTSNPN and CDR2 SVGIG (reference sequence). Trimming left V 2 bases short and J 1 base short, with 21 bases between. This CDR3 spans 17 amino acids. CDR3 in DNA: TGTGCCTGGAGTTACGCATTGAGGGTGAAGGGATCCTACGAGCAGTACTTC. This gives the protein CAWSYALRVKGSYEQYF.

There are a few counts of this clonotype. The CDR3 DNA follows: TGTGCCAGCAGCGTAGACGACCGCCCTGAAGCTTTCTTT. The encoded protein is CASSVDDRPEAFF. The chain couples TRBV9 to TRBJ1-1; unclear D gene. Germline V gene sequence: CDR1 SGDLS, CDR2 YYNGEE. Trimming removed 0 bases from V and 6 bases from J, with 9 bases in between. The CDR3 totals 13 residues. Full variable domain (remainder filled in from reference TRBV9 and TRBJ1-1): DSGVTQTPKHLITATGQRVTLRCSPRSGDLSVYWYQQSLDQGLQFLIQYYNGEERAKGNILERFSAQQFPDLHSELNLSSLELGDSALYFCASSVDDRPEAFFGQGTRLTVV.

This clonotype was picked up a small number of times. The gene calls are TRBV7-9 and TRBJ2-4, with 10 bases identical to TRBD1. The end of the DNA fits TRBJ2-7 better, so the J call may be wrong. This CDR3 region has 16 residues. The germline gives CDR1 SEHNR, CDR2 FQNEAQ (reference sequence). The CDR3 loop reads CASSFPGTGVSREQYF. DNA for the CDR3: TGTGCCAGCAGCTTTCCCGGGACAGGGGTATCTCGCGAGCAGTACTTC.

The V and J genes are TRBV20-1 and TRBJ1-5, with a tentative D call TRBD1 (6 bases). The length of the CDR3 is 16 residues. Trimming stripped 3 bases from V and 6 bases from J, with 21 bases between. Germline CDR1 and CDR2: DFQATT and SNEGSKA (reference sequence). This CDR3 is CSASKGDYGLGQPQHF. The DNA of the CDR3 is TGCAGTGCTAGTAAGGGGGATTACGGCTTAGGTCAGCCCCAGCATTTT.

The J gene is TRBJ1-5, the V gene TRBV3-1, with D possibly TRBD1 on 5 matching bases. V was clipped by 1 base and J by 3 bases, with 10 bases between them. This CDR3 is 15 amino acids long. Per germline, CDR1 LGHDT and CDR2 YNNKEL (reference sequence). The CDR3 DNA reads TGTGCCAGCAGCCAAGGGTTCGGGGCCAATCAGCCCCAGCATTTT. Its translation: CASSQGFGANQPQHF.

The J gene is TRBJ1-2, the V gene TRBV2; D call uncertain. Germline V CDR1 and CDR2: SNHLY, FYNNEI. The V and J ends lost 2 bases and 7 bases respectively, with 8 bases between them. The CDR3 loop spans 12 amino acids. The CDR3 here is CASSELSGGYTF. The CDR3 coding sequence is TGTGCCAGCAGTGAATTGTCGGGTGGCTACACCTTC.